The 17 T cell receptor beta chains listed next were all sequenced from one sample in a study of CD8+ T cells in alopecia areata. RNA was isolated and reverse transcribed to cDNA, the sequencing template. The method was immunoSEQ multiplex PCR; TCRdb's version includes in-frame clones alone and lacks a portion of them. The sample has around 150,000 clones; 50% to 60% are singletons. Material for sequencing was CD4+ T cells sorted from blood. Receptors were obtained from a human donor in good health.

This clone was seen only once. The chain carries TRBV28 and TRBJ2-3; TRBD2 agrees at 12 bases. Germline V gene sequence: CDR1 MDHEN, CDR2 SYDVKM. V lost 4 bases and J lost 8; bases outside the gene matches: 7. The CDR3 has 15 amino acids. The CDR3 coding sequence is TGTGCCAGCAGTTACCCTAGCGGGAGGGCGGGTACGCAGTATTTT. Translating it yields CASSYPSGRAGTQYF.

This sequence joins TRBV23-1 and TRBJ1-5, with D possibly TRBD1 on 5 matching bases. TRBV23-1 is flagged as an ORF with uncertain function. Trimming stripped 2 bases from V and 7 bases from J, with 12 bases between. This CDR3 has 14 residues. The chain's CDR3 is CASSQQGLRQPQHF. The CDR3, as DNA: TGCGCCAGCAGTCAACAGGGTTTAAGACAGCCCCAGCATTTT.

The chain employs TRBV5-1 and TRBJ1-2; unclear D gene. This CDR3 comprises 13 residues. Germline V lookup: CDR1 SGHRS, CDR2 YFSETQ. V was shortened by 4 bases and J by 7 bases, with 14 bases between the two germline ends. CDR3 sequence reads: CASSPETIGGYTF. In DNA, the CDR3 is TGCGCCAGCAGCCCCGAGACGATTGGTGGCTACACCTTC. Complete variable domain (other parts from reference TRBV5-1 and TRBJ1-2): KAGVTQTPRYLIKTRGQQVTLSCSPISGHRSVSWYQQTPGQGLQFLFEYFSETQRNKGNFPGRFSGRQFSNSRSEMNVSTLELGDSALYLCASSPETIGGYTFGSGTRLTVV.

The chain has TRBV6-6 and TRBJ2-7; a possible D gene is TRBD2 (5 bases). With 2 bases removed from V and 3 bases from J, the gap between germline ends came to 14 bases. The CDR3 consists of 15 residues. Germline loops: CDR1 MNHNY, CDR2 SVGAGI (reference sequence). The CDR3 DNA follows: TGTGCCAGCAGTTACGGACTCTTGGTAGGCTACGAGCAGTACTTC. It specifies CASSYGLLVGYEQYF.

The genes are TRBV6-6 and TRBJ1-5, with D tentatively TRBD1 (5 bases). The CDR3 spans 15 residues. The V gene lost 0 bases and the J gene lost 5 bases, with 11 bases spanning the gap. Germline V lookup: CDR1 MNHNY, CDR2 SVGAGI (reference sequence). CDR3 loop: CASSYSSGVYQPQHF. In DNA form, the CDR3 reads TGTGCCAGCAGTTACTCGTCGGGGGTTTATCAGCCCCAGCATTTT.

The chain uses TRBV5-1 and TRBJ2-2; 7 positions match TRBD2. The germline gives CDR1 SGHRS, CDR2 YFSETQ. This CDR3 spans 16 amino acids. The trim removed 1 base at V and 6 bases at J, leaving 9 bases unmatched. The CDR3 protein is CASSLRRSSGAGELFF. The CDR3 DNA is TGCGCCAGCAGCTTGAGACGGTCTAGCGGCGCCGGGGAGCTGTTTTTT.

The chain has TRBV29-1 and TRBJ1-3; D perhaps matches TRBD1 (6 bases). V lost 7 bases to trimming and J lost 9 bases, with 13 bases between them. Germline V lookup: CDR1 SQVTM, CDR2 ANQGSEA. The CDR3 extends over 11 amino acids. This CDR3 reads CSAGTLGTIYF. The CDR3 nucleotides are TGCAGCGCCGGGACATTAGGCACCATATATTTT.

This clone has a handful of counts. The J gene is TRBJ2-3, the V gene TRBV29-1; D remains unclear. Germline-derived CDR1 and CDR2 are SQVTM and ANQGSEA. Trimming stripped 7 bases from V and 12 bases from J, with 20 bases between. The CDR3 is 12 amino acids. The CDR3 protein is CSASVGSLRQYF. In DNA form, the CDR3 reads TGCAGCGCCTCGGTTGGTTCCCTCCGTCAGTATTTT.

The chain uses TRBV6-5 and TRBJ2-7; a weak D match, TRBD2 (5 bases). There are 14 residues in the CDR3. Germline V CDR1 and CDR2: MNHEY, SVGAGI. V dropped 2 bases and J dropped 3 bases, with 11 bases sitting between them. The CDR3 DNA reads as TGTGCCAGCAGTTACCGGGGTGGAAACTACGAGCAGTACTTC. Its protein product is CASSYRGGNYEQYF.

This rearrangement joins TRBV5-3 to TRBJ2-4; D remains ambiguous. Being an ORF, TRBV5-3 has a function that is uncertain. The CDR3 spans 11 residues. Trimming took 10 bases from V and 9 from J, leaving 14 bases between them. The CDR3 DNA follows: TGTGCCCCAACGCGCTACGCCATTCAGTACTTC. It specifies CAPTRYAIQYF.

For this clone: This CDR3 is also generated by other DNA sequences in the sample. This chain connects TRBV29-1 to TRBJ2-4; D may match TRBD1 or TRBD2 (5 bases each). Trimming removed 1 base from V and 6 bases from J, with 7 bases in between. This CDR3 has 12 amino acids. Germline CDR1 is SQVTM and CDR2 is ANQGSEA. The CDR3 coding sequence is TGCAGCGTTGAAGGGGGGAGAAACATTCAGTACTTC. This gives the protein CSVEGGRNIQYF.

This clone has a handful of counts. This rearrangement joins TRBV29-1 to TRBJ2-7; D ambiguous. V was shortened by 4 bases and J by 0 bases, with 19 bases between the two germline ends. CDR1 and CDR2 (germline): SQVTM, ANQGSEA. The CDR3 has 16 residues. The CDR3 sequence is CSVVGILGSYSYEQYF. The CDR3 coding sequence is TGCAGCGTTGTGGGTATACTTGGAAGCTACTCCTACGAGCAGTACTTC.

This clone was seen only a few times. This chain uses TRBV5-1 with TRBJ2-2, with 9 bases aligning to TRBD2. This CDR3 contains 14 residues. The germline gives CDR1 SGHRS, CDR2 YFSETQ. J gave up 2 bases and V 5 bases, and 1 base lay outside the gene matches. The CDR3 loop reads CASRTSGNTGELFF. CDR3 in DNA: TGCGCCAGCAGGACTAGCGGAAACACCGGGGAGCTGTTTTTT. Variable domain in full (rest from reference TRBV5-1 and TRBJ2-2): KAGVTQTPRYLIKTRGQQVTLSCSPISGHRSVSWYQQTPGQGLQFLFEYFSETQRNKGNFPGRFSGRQFSNSRSEMNVSTLELGDSALYLCASRTSGNTGELFFGEGSRLTVL.

This chain uses TRBV7-2 with TRBJ2-2; D perhaps matches TRBD1 (5 bases). The V gene lost 2 bases and the J gene lost 8 bases, with 15 bases spanning the gap. Germline lookup yields CDR1 SGHTA and CDR2 FQGNSA. This CDR3 contains 15 residues. CDR3 in DNA: TGTGCCAGCAGCTTACAGGGAACGGCCAGGGGGGAGCTGTTTTTT. It translates to CASSLQGTARGELFF.

This clone turned up a few times. V is TRBV5-6 and J is TRBJ2-7; the D gene is possibly TRBD2 (6 bases). Trimming removed 0 bases at V and 2 bases at J, with 9 bases between. Germline V gives CDR1 SGHDT, CDR2 YYEEEE. The length of the CDR3 is 14 residues. The CDR3 DNA reads as TGTGCCAGCAGCTTGGAGGGGACTCCCTACGAGCAGTACTTC. Translation gives CASSLEGTPYEQYF.

The chain has TRBV30 and TRBJ2-3, with no clear D. The CDR3 sequence is 14 residues long. Germline CDR1 is GTSNPN and CDR2 is SVGIG (reference sequence). V lost 4 bases and J lost 0, with 11 bases in between. The CDR3 sequence: CAWMSYGSTDTQYF. CDR3 bases: TGTGCCTGGATGTCTTACGGGAGCACAGATACGCAGTATTTT.

J is TRBJ2-1 and V is TRBV4-1; no reliable D call. The CDR3 loop spans 13 amino acids. The germline V gene encodes CDR1 MGHRA and CDR2 YSYEKL. The V and J ends lost 0 bases and 8 bases respectively, with 8 bases between them. Here the CDR3 reads CASSQDFGYEQFF. In nucleotides, the CDR3 is TGCGCCAGCAGCCAAGATTTCGGCTATGAGCAGTTCTTC.